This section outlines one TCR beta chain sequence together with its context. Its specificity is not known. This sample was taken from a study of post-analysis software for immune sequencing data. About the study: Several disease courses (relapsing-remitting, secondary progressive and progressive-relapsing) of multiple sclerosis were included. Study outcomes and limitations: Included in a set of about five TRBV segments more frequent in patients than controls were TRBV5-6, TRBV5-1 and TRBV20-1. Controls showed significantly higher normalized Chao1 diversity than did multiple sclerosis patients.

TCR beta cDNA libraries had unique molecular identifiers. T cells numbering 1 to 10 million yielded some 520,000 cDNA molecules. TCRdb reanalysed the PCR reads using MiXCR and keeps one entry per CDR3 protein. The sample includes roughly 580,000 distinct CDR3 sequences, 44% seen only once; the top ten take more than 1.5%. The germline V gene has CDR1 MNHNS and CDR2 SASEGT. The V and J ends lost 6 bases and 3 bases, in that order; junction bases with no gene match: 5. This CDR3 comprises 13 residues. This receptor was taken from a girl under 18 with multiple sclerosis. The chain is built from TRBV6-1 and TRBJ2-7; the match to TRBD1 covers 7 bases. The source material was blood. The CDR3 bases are TGTGCCAGCAGCCAACAGGGGCACTACGAGCAGTACTTC. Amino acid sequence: CASSQQGHYEQYF.